This T cell receptor beta chain was observed in a study of T cells in localized non-small cell lung cancer. The protocol was immunoSEQ multiplex PCR, while the TCRdb copy is restricted to in-frame clones and leaves out a portion. The table has around 1,400 clones, about 20% seen once. Trimming took off 5 bases at V and 9 bases at J, with 14 bases between the two ends. The CDR3 spans 13 residues. This clone occurred a few times. Its antigen remains unknown. Adjacent lung tissue lacking atypia was obtained at a distance of at least 2 cm from the tumor margin. Study results and caveats: In the blood, greater T cell density corresponded to longer overall survival. Uninvolved adjacent lung, not tumor, had the highest T cell clonality. Paired adjacent lung recovered a median roughly 54 of the top 100 tumor clones.

The V gene is TRBV7-1, the J gene TRBJ2-1; D uncertain. TRBV7-1 is labeled an ORF, and its function is uncertain. The specimen comprised normal lung tissue next to the tumor, sampled before any cancer treatment. This TCR was recovered from a woman aged 35-75 years with stage II lung adenocarcinoma. CDR3 loop: CASSSLDGIEQFF. CDR3 bases: TGTGCCAGCAGCAGTCTGGATGGGATTGAGCAGTTCTTC.